This T cell receptor (beta chain) came from a study of cytomegalovirus exposure and HLA in healthy donors. Looking at the study overall: Membership in the Caucasian-associated ancestry cluster was found for around 85% of 300 to 500 genotyped donors.

Germline V gene data show CDR1 as SGDLS and CDR2 as YYNGEE. Trimming cost V 0 bases and J 3 bases; bases outside gene matches: 0. The CDR3 runs 13 residues. Vbeta (60) and Jbeta (13) primers were used in the PCR. TCRdb keeps only in-frame clones here, not all; method: immunoSEQ multiplex PCR. Of approximately 180,000 clones in the sample, 77% are singletons; the top ten hold 3.7%. The TCR comes from a woman aged 60-75 years in good health and CMV-seropositive. Input material: PBMCs. The chain employs TRBV9 and TRBJ2-7; TRBD2 matches 7 bases. The CDR3 DNA follows: TGTGCCAGCAGCGTAGGGGACTACTACGAGCAGTACTTC. Translating gives CASSVGDYYEQYF. The variable domain in full, with the rest retrieved from reference TRBV9 and TRBJ2-7, is DSGVTQTPKHLITATGQRVTLRCSPRSGDLSVYWYQQSLDQGLQFLIQYYNGEERAKGNILERFSAQQFPDLHSELNLSSLELGDSALYFCASSVGDYYEQYFGPGTRLTVT.